The 12 T cell receptor beta chains reported below all come from one sample, sequenced in a study of cytomegalovirus exposure and HLA in healthy donors. Clones were read by immunoSEQ multiplex PCR, and TCRdb kept only the in-frame ones, dropping some. The top ten clones hold around 0.84% of a sample with a few hundred thousand clones, just over 85% of them seen once. Sequenced: PBMCs. Receptors originate from a woman aged 18-35 years in good health and CMV-seronegative.

The genes are TRBV25-1 and TRBJ2-4; TRBD1 is a possible D gene (5 bases). Germline CDR1 and CDR2: MGHDK and SYGVNS. The CDR3 is 15 amino acids. V was pared by 1 base and J by 8 bases, with 15 bases between. DNA of the CDR3: TGTGCCAGCAGTGAATCTCGTGGGGCGGCGGACATTCAGTACTTC. Encoded protein: CASSESRGAADIQYF.

The sample holds a few counts of this clone. This sequence joins TRBV10-3 and TRBJ1-5, with TRBD1 matching 7 bases. V lost 10 bases to trimming and J lost 4 bases; unmatched junction nucleotides: 7. The germline V gene encodes CDR1 ENHRY and CDR2 SYGVKD. The CDR3 loop spans 13 amino acids. The CDR3 sequence: CATKQGSNQPQHF. The CDR3 coding sequence is TGTGCCACCAAACAGGGGTCTAATCAGCCCCAGCATTTT.

The gene calls are TRBV5-6 and TRBJ2-1, with 7 bases fitting TRBD2. Germline CDR1 SGHDT, CDR2 YYEEEE. V lost 3 bases to trimming and J lost 9 bases; unmatched junction nucleotides: 6. The CDR3 is 13 amino acids. DNA for the CDR3: TGTGCCAGCAGCTCTGCGGGAGTGGTTGAGCAGTTCTTC. Protein: CASSSAGVVEQFF.

This clone was seen once. The genes are TRBV4-3 and TRBJ2-7, with 14 bases aligning to TRBD2. Germline V gives CDR1 LGHNA, CDR2 YSLEER. This CDR3 contains 15 residues. Trimming at V came to 4 bases and at J to 5 bases, leaving 4 bases not matched to a gene. CDR3 nucleotide sequence: TGCGCCAGCAGCCGACGACTAGCGGGAGGGGACGAGCAGTACTTC. This sequence encodes CASSRRLAGGDEQYF.

This rearrangement joins TRBV5-6 to TRBJ2-7, with TRBD1 identical over 11 bases. This CDR3 is 15 amino acids long. CDR1 is SGHDT, CDR2 YYEEEE, per germline. Trimming at V came to 0 bases and at J to 3 bases, leaving 2 bases not matched to a gene. CDR3 loop: CASSLAGTGGYEQYF. As DNA, the CDR3 is TGTGCCAGCAGCTTGGCCGGGACAGGGGGCTACGAGCAGTACTTC. Complete variable domain (other parts from reference TRBV5-6 and TRBJ2-7): DAGVTQSPTHLIKTRGQQVTLRCSPKSGHDTVSWYQQALGQGPQFIFQYYEEEERQRGNFPDRFSGHQFPNYSSELNVNALLLGDSALYLCASSLAGTGGYEQYFGPGTRLTVT.

CDR3 nucleotide sequence: TGCGCCAGCAGCTCCCGACTAGTTGAAGAGACCCAGTACTTC. Its protein product is CASSSRLVEETQYF. The rearrangement uses TRBV5-1 and TRBJ2-5; weak D call: TRBD2 (6 bases). V gave up 3 bases and J gave up 3 bases, with 12 bases separating them. The CDR3 is 14 amino acids. CDR1 and CDR2 (germline): SGHRS, YFSETQ.

The rearrangement links TRBV5-1 to TRBJ2-5; D perhaps matches TRBD2 (7 bases). The germline gives CDR1 SGHRS, CDR2 YFSETQ. The CDR3 length is 14 residues. V was pared by 4 bases and J by 5 bases, with 15 bases between. The DNA for the CDR3 is TGCGCCAGCAGCACGGGGGGCGGAACGGAGACCCAGTACTTC. Protein sequence: CASSTGGGTETQYF.

The chain is built from TRBV6-9 and TRBJ1-5; D not certain. The CDR3 runs to 15 residues. V lost 6 bases and J lost 7, with 19 bases in between. Per germline, CDR1 MNHGY and CDR2 SVAAGI. CDR3 amino acids: CASSPGMRGTQPQHF. In nucleotides, the CDR3 is TGTGCCAGCAGCCCCGGGATGCGGGGAACCCAGCCCCAGCATTTT.

The chain employs TRBV6-5 and TRBJ2-7, with D possibly TRBD2 on 6 matching bases. This CDR3 contains 16 residues. The germline V gene has CDR1 MNHEY and CDR2 SVGAGI. V was shortened by 2 bases and J by 5 bases, with 19 bases between the two germline ends. The CDR3 spells CASSYGFSAGRDEQYF. The DNA for the CDR3 is TGTGCCAGCAGTTACGGGTTCTCGGCGGGACGCGACGAGCAGTACTTC.

The chain combines TRBV6-6 with TRBJ2-1, with D tentatively TRBD1 (6 bases). Germline assignment: CDR1 MNHNY and CDR2 SVGAGI (reference sequence). V lost 2 bases and J 3 bases, leaving 11 bases between the germline ends. CDR3 length: 15 amino acids. The CDR3 sequence is CASSYAGQNYNEQFF. DNA for the CDR3: TGTGCCAGCAGTTACGCCGGACAGAACTACAATGAGCAGTTCTTC.

This sequence joins TRBV19 and TRBJ1-2; no definite D call. This CDR3 has 12 residues. Trimming pared 3 bases from V and 8 bases from J, leaving 10 bases between. The germline CDR1 and CDR2 sequences are LNHDA and SQIVND (reference sequence). The CDR3 is CASSITSGGYTF. In DNA, the CDR3 is TGTGCCAGTAGTATTACCTCGGGAGGCTACACCTTC.

V and J are TRBV27 and TRBJ1-5, with 9 bases that match TRBD1. This CDR3 comprises 14 residues. Germline loops: CDR1 MNHEY, CDR2 SMNVEV (reference sequence). After removal of 5 bases from V and 7 bases from J, the junction contained 6 bases not matched to a gene. The CDR3 sequence is CASSLTGGGQPQHF. CDR3 bases: TGTGCCAGCAGTCTAACAGGGGGCGGCCAGCCCCAGCATTTT.